This TCR beta chain is drawn from a study of beta chain features in type 1 diabetes. Expressed TCRB transcripts got sequenced, as all isolated RNA was reverse transcribed. Data came from immunoSEQ multiplex PCR; TCRdb stores just in-frame clones and leaves some out. The sample lists about 59,000 clones, about 60% seen once, with about 2% in the top ten. Trimming at V came to 5 bases and at J to 1 base, leaving 6 bases not matched to a gene. Germline V gene data show CDR1 as LNHDA and CDR2 as SQIVND (reference sequence). This CDR3 has 16 amino acids. This clone has a handful of counts. The antigen remains undetermined. The study, taken as a whole, reports: cDNA-based reads could over-represent cells with high TCR expression.

This sequence originates from a woman aged 18-29 years in good health. J is TRBJ1-5 and V is TRBV19; 9 nucleotides agree with TRBD1. Sequenced sample: Tregs from blood. CDR3 in amino acids: CASSARQGVSNQPQHF. The CDR3 nucleotides read TGTGCCAGTAGTGCAAGACAGGGGGTGAGCAATCAGCCCCAGCATTTT.